This is a list of T cell receptor beta chains from one sample in a study of control samples from healthy donors and cancer patients. Data came from immunoSEQ multiplex PCR; TCRdb stores just in-frame clones and leaves some out. The data show about 150,000 clones, with 89% seen just once and roughly 5% held by the top ten. The sample was blood. The receptors shown here come from a man aged 30 to 39 in good health. Both conserved end residues are part of each CDR3. The D gene is left open where the match is weak. The listing skips clone size in some rows; elsewhere it reads once, few, many or a size class.

clone size: .; J gene: TRBJ1-6; D gene: .; V gene: TRBV27; CDR3 protein: CASSPLGKPLHF; CDR3 DNA: TGTGCCAGCAGCCCCCTCGGCAAACCCCTCCACTTT
clone size: once; J gene: TRBJ2-2; D gene: .; V gene: TRBV15; CDR3 protein: CATSREYGFGELFF; CDR3 DNA: TGTGCCACCAGCAGAGAGTACGGATTTGGGGAGCTGTTTTTT
clone size: .; J gene: TRBJ2-5; D gene: .; V gene: TRBV9; CDR3 protein: CASSVGWGLGTQYF; CDR3 DNA: TGTGCCAGCAGCGTAGGGTGGGGACTCGGGACCCAGTACTTC
clone size: .; J gene: TRBJ2-3; D gene: .; V gene: TRBV6-5; CDR3 protein: CASRGYVRTDTQYF; CDR3 DNA: TGTGCCAGCAGGGGCTATGTGAGAACAGATACGCAGTATTTT
clone size: few; J gene: TRBJ1-4; D gene: .; V gene: TRBV19; CDR3 protein: CASRDTTNEKLFF; CDR3 DNA: TGTGCCAGTAGGGATACAACTAATGAAAAACTGTTTTTT
clone size: .; J gene: TRBJ2-5; D gene: TRBD2; V gene: TRBV9; CDR3 protein: CASSDLTGLATKETQYF; CDR3 DNA: TGTGCCAGCAGCGACCTAACGGGACTAGCGACCAAAGAGACCCAGTACTTC
clone size: .; J gene: TRBJ2-5; D gene: .; V gene: TRBV5-4; CDR3 protein: CASSLKAQETQYF; CDR3 DNA: TGTGCCAGCAGCTTGAAAGCCCAAGAGACCCAGTACTTC
clone size: few; J gene: TRBJ1-5; D gene: .; V gene: TRBV19; CDR3 protein: CASSRGRANNQPQHF; CDR3 DNA: TGTGCCAGTAGTAGGGGCAGGGCTAACAATCAGCCCCAGCATTTT
clone size: .; J gene: TRBJ2-1; D gene: .; V gene: TRBV7-3; CDR3 protein: CASSLRGVGYNEQFF; CDR3 DNA: TGTGCCAGCAGCTTAAGAGGGGTGGGCTACAATGAGCAGTTCTTC
clone size: .; J gene: TRBJ2-7; D gene: TRBD2; V gene: TRBV18; CDR3 protein: CASSSTSGYEQYF; CDR3 DNA: TGTGCCAGCTCATCGACTAGCGGCTACGAGCAGTACTTC
clone size: .; J gene: TRBJ1-3; D gene: .; V gene: TRBV11-3; CDR3 protein: CASSPTLARGGNTIYF; CDR3 DNA: TGTGCCAGCAGCCCGACACTTGCCCGGGGTGGAAACACCATATATTTT
clone size: .; J gene: TRBJ2-3; D gene: .; V gene: TRBV4-3; CDR3 protein: CASSQDGADPDTQYF; CDR3 DNA: TGCGCCAGCAGCCAAGATGGAGCCGACCCAGATACGCAGTATTTT
clone size: .; J gene: TRBJ2-3; D gene: .; V gene: TRBV18; CDR3 protein: CASSPWGGDTDTQYF; CDR3 DNA: TGTGCCAGCTCACCATGGGGCGGCGACACAGATACGCAGTATTTT
clone size: .; J gene: TRBJ2-2; D gene: .; V gene: TRBV5-1; CDR3 protein: CASYLRAGNTGELFF; CDR3 DNA: TGCGCCAGCTACCTACGGGCGGGGAACACCGGGGAGCTGTTTTTT
clone size: .; J gene: TRBJ1-1; D gene: .; V gene: TRBV11-3; CDR3 protein: CASSLHRAATEAFF; CDR3 DNA: TGTGCCAGCAGCCTTCACAGGGCGGCCACTGAAGCTTTCTTT
clone size: .; J gene: TRBJ2-3; D gene: .; V gene: TRBV5-1; CDR3 protein: CASSRADTQYF; CDR3 DNA: TGCGCCAGCAGCAGGGCAGATACGCAGTATTTT
clone size: .; J gene: TRBJ1-5; D gene: .; V gene: TRBV2; CDR3 protein: CASNPWGGADQPQHF; CDR3 DNA: TGTGCCAGCAACCCGTGGGGGGGGGCTGATCAGCCCCAGCATTTT
clone size: .; J gene: TRBJ2-3; D gene: .; V gene: TRBV7-9; CDR3 protein: CASSPGQSTDTQYF; CDR3 DNA: TGTGCCAGCAGCCCTGGACAGTCCACAGATACGCAGTATTTT
clone size: .; J gene: TRBJ2-7; D gene: TRBD2; V gene: TRBV28; CDR3 protein: CASREGTSAGYEQYF; CDR3 DNA: TGTGCCAGCAGAGAAGGGACTAGCGCAGGCTACGAGCAGTACTTC
clone size: .; J gene: TRBJ1-2; D gene: .; V gene: TRBV3-1/TRBV3-2; CDR3 protein: CASSQATQPIYGYTF; CDR3 DNA: TGTGCCAGCAGCCAGGCGACACAACCGATCTATGGCTACACCTTC
clone size: .; J gene: TRBJ2-1; D gene: .; V gene: TRBV6-5; CDR3 protein: CASSYERGAYNEQFF; CDR3 DNA: TGTGCCAGCAGTTACGAGAGGGGGGCTTACAATGAGCAGTTCTTC
clone size: .; J gene: TRBJ1-4; D gene: TRBD1; V gene: TRBV18; CDR3 protein: CASSEEGTGLFF; CDR3 DNA: TGTGCCAGCTCAGAAGAGGGGACAGGGCTGTTTTTT
clone size: .; J gene: TRBJ1-2; D gene: TRBD1; V gene: TRBV7-8; CDR3 protein: CASSQTGYGYTF; CDR3 DNA: TGTGCCAGCAGCCAGACAGGGTATGGCTACACCTTC
clone size: .; J gene: TRBJ2-2; D gene: .; V gene: TRBV6-5; CDR3 protein: CASSGPGANTGELFF; CDR3 DNA: TGTGCCAGCAGCGGTCCAGGAGCGAACACCGGGGAGCTGTTTTTT
clone size: .; J gene: TRBJ2-7; D gene: .; V gene: TRBV4-1; CDR3 protein: CASSQGGGVSSTEQYF; CDR3 DNA: TGCGCCAGCAGCCAGGGAGGGGGGGTTTCCTCCACCGAGCAGTACTTC
clone size: .; J gene: TRBJ1-2; D gene: TRBD1; V gene: TRBV19; CDR3 protein: CASSPDRVAETF; CDR3 DNA: TGTGCCAGTAGTCCGGACAGGGTGGCCGAGACCTTC
clone size: .; J gene: TRBJ1-2; D gene: .; V gene: TRBV5-1; CDR3 protein: CASSLSINYGYTF; CDR3 DNA: TGCGCCAGCAGCTTGAGTATAAACTATGGCTACACCTTC
clone size: .; J gene: TRBJ1-2; D gene: .; V gene: TRBV7-9; CDR3 protein: CASRSGRLDGYTF; CDR3 DNA: TGTGCCAGCAGGTCAGGGAGGCTCGATGGCTACACCTTC
clone size: .; J gene: TRBJ1-1; D gene: TRBD1; V gene: TRBV2; CDR3 protein: CASSGQGGRTEAFF; CDR3 DNA: TGTGCCAGCAGTGGACAGGGAGGGAGGACTGAAGCTTTCTTT
clone size: .; J gene: TRBJ1-2; D gene: .; V gene: TRBV27; CDR3 protein: CASRPPGRNYGYTF; CDR3 DNA: TGTGCCAGCAGGCCACCGGGACGTAACTATGGCTACACCTTC
clone size: .; J gene: TRBJ1-2; D gene: TRBD1; V gene: TRBV30; CDR3 protein: CAWRARTGDYGYTF; CDR3 DNA: TGTGCCTGGAGAGCCAGGACAGGGGACTATGGCTACACCTTC
clone size: .; J gene: TRBJ2-5; D gene: TRBD2; V gene: TRBV7-9; CDR3 protein: CASRPGLAGVRETQYF; CDR3 DNA: TGTGCCAGCAGACCGGGACTAGCGGGGGTTAGGGAGACCCAGTACTTC
clone size: .; J gene: TRBJ2-5; D gene: .; V gene: TRBV4-2; CDR3 protein: CASSQEGLALGETQYF; CDR3 DNA: TGTGCCAGCAGCCAAGAAGGGCTCGCATTGGGGGAGACCCAGTACTTC
clone size: .; J gene: TRBJ1-1; D gene: .; V gene: TRBV4-3; CDR3 protein: CASSPSRGGIGNTEAFF; CDR3 DNA: TGCGCCAGCAGCCCCTCTAGGGGGGGCATAGGGAACACTGAAGCTTTCTTT
clone size: .; J gene: TRBJ1-2; D gene: .; V gene: TRBV25-1; CDR3 protein: CASSESDSMVGYGYTF; CDR3 DNA: TGTGCCAGCAGTGAATCGGACAGTATGGTGGGCTATGGCTACACCTTC
clone size: .; J gene: TRBJ2-3; D gene: .; V gene: TRBV5-6; CDR3 protein: CASSLRTRTDTQYF; CDR3 DNA: TGTGCCAGCAGCCTAAGGACCCGCACAGATACGCAGTATTTT
clone size: .; J gene: TRBJ1-1; D gene: TRBD1; V gene: TRBV19; CDR3 protein: CASKRTGGLMNTEAFF; CDR3 DNA: TGTGCCAGTAAGAGGACAGGGGGCCTGATGAACACTGAAGCTTTCTTT
clone size: .; J gene: TRBJ2-7; D gene: TRBD2; V gene: TRBV5-1; CDR3 protein: CASSSLAGGPYEQYF; CDR3 DNA: TGCGCCAGCAGCTCTTTAGCGGGAGGGCCCTACGAGCAGTACTTC
clone size: .; J gene: TRBJ1-4; D gene: .; V gene: TRBV4-1; CDR3 protein: CASSQAIQGRLFF; CDR3 DNA: TGCGCCAGCAGCCAAGCGATACAGGGAAGGCTGTTTTTT
clone size: .; J gene: TRBJ2-1; D gene: .; V gene: TRBV5-6; CDR3 protein: CASSLGRRGVNNEQFF; CDR3 DNA: TGTGCCAGCAGCTTGGGCCGCCGGGGAGTAAACAATGAGCAGTTCTTC
clone size: .; J gene: TRBJ2-2; D gene: .; V gene: TRBV19; CDR3 protein: CASSIVRLNTGELFF; CDR3 DNA: TGTGCCAGTAGTATAGTCCGACTAAACACCGGGGAGCTGTTTTTT
clone size: .; J gene: TRBJ2-3; D gene: .; V gene: TRBV21-1; CDR3 protein: CASSLGTSGRYIADTQYF; CDR3 DNA: TGTGCCAGCAGCCTAGGGACTAGCGGGAGGTATATCGCAGATACGCAGTATTTT
clone size: .; J gene: TRBJ1-2; D gene: .; V gene: TRBV5-6; CDR3 protein: CASSLGRNGYTF; CDR3 DNA: TGTGCCAGCAGCTTGGGTCGAAATGGCTACACCTTC
clone size: once; J gene: TRBJ1-1; D gene: .; V gene: TRBV7-3; CDR3 protein: CASSLGNRVTEAFF; CDR3 DNA: TGTGCCAGCAGCTTGGGGAACAGGGTGACTGAAGCTTTCTTT
clone size: .; J gene: TRBJ2-1; D gene: TRBD1; V gene: TRBV5-3; CDR3 protein: CARSQKGQGLVEQFF; CDR3 DNA: TGTGCCAGAAGCCAAAAGGGACAGGGGTTGGTTGAGCAGTTCTTC
clone size: .; J gene: TRBJ1-3; D gene: .; V gene: TRBV7-2; CDR3 protein: CASSARQIQGKNTIYF; CDR3 DNA: TGTGCCAGCAGCGCGAGACAGATCCAGGGGAAGAACACCATATATTTT
clone size: .; J gene: TRBJ2-5; D gene: .; V gene: TRBV4-3; CDR3 protein: CASSQDWRAEEVGETQYF; CDR3 DNA: TGCGCCAGCAGCCAAGATTGGAGGGCCGAGGAGGTGGGAGAGACCCAGTACTTC
clone size: .; J gene: TRBJ2-7; D gene: TRBD1; V gene: TRBV29-1; CDR3 protein: CSVQRTGAYEQYF; CDR3 DNA: TGCAGCGTTCAAAGGACAGGGGCCTACGAGCAGTACTTC